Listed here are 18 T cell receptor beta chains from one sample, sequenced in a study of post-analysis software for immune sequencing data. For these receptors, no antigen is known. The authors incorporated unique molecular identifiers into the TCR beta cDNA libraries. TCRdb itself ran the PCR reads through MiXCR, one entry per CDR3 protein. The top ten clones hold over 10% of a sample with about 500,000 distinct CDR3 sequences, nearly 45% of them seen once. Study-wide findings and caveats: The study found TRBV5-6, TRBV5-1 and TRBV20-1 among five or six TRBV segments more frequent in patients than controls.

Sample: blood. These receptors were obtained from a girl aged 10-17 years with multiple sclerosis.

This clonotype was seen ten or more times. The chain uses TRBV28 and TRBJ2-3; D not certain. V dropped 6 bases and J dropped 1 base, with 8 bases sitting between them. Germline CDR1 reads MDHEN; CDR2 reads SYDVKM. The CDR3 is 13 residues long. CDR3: CASRTTGTDTQYF. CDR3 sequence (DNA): TGTGCCAGCAGAACCACAGGCACAGATACGCAGTATTTT.

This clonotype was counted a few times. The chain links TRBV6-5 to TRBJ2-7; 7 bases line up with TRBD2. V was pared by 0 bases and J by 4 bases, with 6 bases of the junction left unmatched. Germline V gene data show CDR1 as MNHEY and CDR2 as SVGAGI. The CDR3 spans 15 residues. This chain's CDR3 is CASSYSIGEGYEQYF. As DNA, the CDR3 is TGTGCCAGCAGTTACTCGATTGGGGAGGGGTACGAGCAGTACTTC.

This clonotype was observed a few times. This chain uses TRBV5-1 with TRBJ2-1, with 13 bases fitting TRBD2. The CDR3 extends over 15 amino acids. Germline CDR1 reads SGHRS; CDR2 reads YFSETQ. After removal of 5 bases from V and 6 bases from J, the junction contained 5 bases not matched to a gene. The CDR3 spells CASRPLAGGPNEQFF. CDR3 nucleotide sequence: TGCGCCAGCAGGCCACTAGCGGGAGGGCCCAATGAGCAGTTCTTC.

CDR3 sequence: CASSQGQGSRTDTQYF. The DNA for the CDR3 is TGCGCCAGCAGCCAGGGACAGGGCTCTCGCACAGATACGCAGTATTTT. The V gene is TRBV5-1, the J gene TRBJ2-3; 9 bases map to TRBD1. J lost 1 base, V lost 4 bases, and 7 bases had no gene match. The germline V gene encodes CDR1 SGHRS and CDR2 YFSETQ. The CDR3 is 16 residues long. The whole variable domain, remainder taken from reference TRBV5-1 and TRBJ2-3, is KAGVTQTPRYLIKTRGQQVTLSCSPISGHRSVSWYQQTPGQGLQFLFEYFSETQRNKGNFPGRFSGRQFSNSRSEMNVSTLELGDSALYLCASSQGQGSRTDTQYFGPGTRLTVL.

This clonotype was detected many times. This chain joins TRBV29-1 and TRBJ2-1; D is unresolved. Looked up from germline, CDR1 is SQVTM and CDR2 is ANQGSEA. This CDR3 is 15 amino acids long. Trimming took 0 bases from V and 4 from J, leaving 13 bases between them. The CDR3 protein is CSVEDPTIGYNEQFF. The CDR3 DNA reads TGCAGCGTTGAAGATCCGACCATAGGGTACAATGAGCAGTTCTTC.

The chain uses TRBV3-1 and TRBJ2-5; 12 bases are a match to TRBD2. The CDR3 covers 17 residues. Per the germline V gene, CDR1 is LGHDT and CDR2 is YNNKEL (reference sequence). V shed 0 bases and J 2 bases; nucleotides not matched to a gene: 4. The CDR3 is CASSQDPLAGGQETQYF. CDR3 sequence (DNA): TGTGCCAGCAGCCAAGATCCCCTAGCGGGAGGGCAAGAGACCCAGTACTTC.

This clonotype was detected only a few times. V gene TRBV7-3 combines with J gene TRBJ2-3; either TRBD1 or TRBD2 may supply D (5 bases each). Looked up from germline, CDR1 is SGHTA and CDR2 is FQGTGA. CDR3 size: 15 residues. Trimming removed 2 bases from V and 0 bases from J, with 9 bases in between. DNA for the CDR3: TGTGCCAGCAGCTTAGAGGGGATTAGCACAGATACGCAGTATTTT. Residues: CASSLEGISTDTQYF.

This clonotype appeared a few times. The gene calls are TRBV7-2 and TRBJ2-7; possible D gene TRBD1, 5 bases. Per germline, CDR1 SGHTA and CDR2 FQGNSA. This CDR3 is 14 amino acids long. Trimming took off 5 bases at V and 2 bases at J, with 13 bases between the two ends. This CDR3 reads CASSPGALTYEQYF. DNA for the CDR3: TGTGCCAGCAGCCCTGGGGCTCTCACCTACGAGCAGTACTTC.

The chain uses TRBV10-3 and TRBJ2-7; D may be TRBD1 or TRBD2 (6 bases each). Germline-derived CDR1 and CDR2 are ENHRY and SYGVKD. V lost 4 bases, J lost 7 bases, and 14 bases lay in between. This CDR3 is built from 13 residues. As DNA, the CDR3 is TGTGCCATCAGTGGTGTGGGGGCGGGAGAGCAGTACTTC. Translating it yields CAISGVGAGEQYF.

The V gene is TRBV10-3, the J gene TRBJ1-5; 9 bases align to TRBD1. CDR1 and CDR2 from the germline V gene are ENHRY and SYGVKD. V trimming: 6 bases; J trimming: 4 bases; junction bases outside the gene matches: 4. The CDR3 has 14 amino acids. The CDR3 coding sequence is TGTGCCATCAGCACCGGGACAGGGAATCAGCCCCAGCATTTT. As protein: CAISTGTGNQPQHF.

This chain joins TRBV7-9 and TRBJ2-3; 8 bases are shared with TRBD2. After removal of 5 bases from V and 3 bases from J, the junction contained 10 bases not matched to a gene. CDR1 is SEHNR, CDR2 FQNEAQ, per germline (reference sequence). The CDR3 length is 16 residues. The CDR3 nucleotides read TGTGCCAGCAGCGACGGCCTCAGCGGGAGAACAGATACGCAGTATTTT. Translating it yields CASSDGLSGRTDTQYF. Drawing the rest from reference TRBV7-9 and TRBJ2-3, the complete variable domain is DTGVSQNPRHKITKRGQNVTFRCDPISEHNRLYWYRQTLGQGPEFLTYFQNEAQLEKSRLLSDRFSAERPKGSFSTLEIQRTEQGDSAMYLCASSDGLSGRTDTQYFGPGTRLTVL.

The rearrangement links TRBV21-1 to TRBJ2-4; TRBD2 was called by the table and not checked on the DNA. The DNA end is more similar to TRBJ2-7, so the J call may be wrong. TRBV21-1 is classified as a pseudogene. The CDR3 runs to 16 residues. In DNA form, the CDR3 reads TGTGCCAGCAGCAAAGGGAGACTAGCGGGGACCTACGAGCAGTACTTC. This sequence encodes CASSKGRLAGTYEQYF.

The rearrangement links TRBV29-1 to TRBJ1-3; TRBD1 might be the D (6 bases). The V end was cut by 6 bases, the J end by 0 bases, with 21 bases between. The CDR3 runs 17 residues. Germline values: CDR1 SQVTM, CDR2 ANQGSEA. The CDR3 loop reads CSVGGREGDYSGNTIYF. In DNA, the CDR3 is TGCAGCGTCGGGGGACGAGAGGGGGATTACTCTGGAAACACCATATATTTT.

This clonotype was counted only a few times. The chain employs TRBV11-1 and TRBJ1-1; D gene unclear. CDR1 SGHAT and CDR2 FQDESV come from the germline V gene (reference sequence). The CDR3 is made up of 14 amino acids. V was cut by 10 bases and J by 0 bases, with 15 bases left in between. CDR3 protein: CATSDVPMNTEAFF. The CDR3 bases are TGTGCCACCTCCGACGTGCCCATGAACACTGAAGCTTTCTTT.

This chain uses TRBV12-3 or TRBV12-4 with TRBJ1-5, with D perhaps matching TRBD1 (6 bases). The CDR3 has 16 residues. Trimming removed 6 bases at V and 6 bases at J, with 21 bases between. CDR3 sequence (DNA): TGTGCCAGCAGCCCGCTGCAAAGGGGGGACCTTCAGCCCCAGCATTTT. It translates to CASSPLQRGDLQPQHF.

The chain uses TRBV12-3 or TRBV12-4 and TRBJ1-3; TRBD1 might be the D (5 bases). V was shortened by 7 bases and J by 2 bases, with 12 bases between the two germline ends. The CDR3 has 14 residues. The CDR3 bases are TGTGCCAGCAAGGGGAGAACTGCTGGAAACACCATATATTTT. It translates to CASKGRTAGNTIYF.

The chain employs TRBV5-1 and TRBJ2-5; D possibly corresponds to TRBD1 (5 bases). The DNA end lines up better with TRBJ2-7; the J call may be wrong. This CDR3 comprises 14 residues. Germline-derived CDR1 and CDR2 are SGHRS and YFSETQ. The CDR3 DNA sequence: TGCGCCAGCAGCTTGGCCGACAGTTCCTACGAGCAGTACTTC. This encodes CASSLADSSYEQYF.

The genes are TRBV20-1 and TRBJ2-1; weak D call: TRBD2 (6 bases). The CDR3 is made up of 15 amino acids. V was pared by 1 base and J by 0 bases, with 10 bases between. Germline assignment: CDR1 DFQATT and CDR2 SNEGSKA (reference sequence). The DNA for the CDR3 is TGCAGTGCTAGAGCGGGGGACCGCTCCTACAATGAGCAGTTCTTC. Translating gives CSARAGDRSYNEQFF.